The T cell receptor beta chain described here comes from a study of shared clonotypes between healthy human individuals. Regarding the study as a whole: Between a few donors, naive CD4 clonotypes were shared at a level of around 4.8%.

Germline loops: CDR1 MNHEY, CDR2 SMNVEV (reference sequence). CDR3 size: 13 residues. V was trimmed by 3 bases and J by 5 bases, leaving 11 bases between them. Investigators spread the genomic DNA of each subset evenly over several immunoSEQ plates. The table came from immunoSEQ multiplex PCR; TCRdb's copy has only in-frame clones and leaves some out. The table has hundreds of thousands of clones, approximately 96% seen once; the top ten hold about 0.12%. Comments on this clone: Its antigen is unidentified.

The naive CD8 subset, CD45RO-negative cells positively selected for CCR7, excluded terminally differentiated effector memory CD45RA+ cells. The V call is TRBV27, the J call TRBJ2-7; no clear D gene. Material: naive CD8+ T cells sorted from blood. This sequence originates from a woman aged 25 to 39 in good health. CDR3 region: CASSFGLGNEQYF. The CDR3 DNA sequence: TGTGCCAGCAGTTTCGGGCTAGGAAACGAGCAGTACTTC.